The sequence of this TCR beta chain was determined in a study of shared clonotypes between healthy human individuals. Method: immunoSEQ multiplex PCR; TCRdb's copy keeps in-frame clones and lacks some. The sample contains approximately 500,000 clones, 90% to 96% of which appear only once. The CDR3 length is 13 residues. Germline-derived CDR1 and CDR2 are LNHDA and SQIVND (reference sequence). V lost 1 base to trimming and J lost 3 bases, with 6 bases between them. The sequence was collected from a woman between 25 and 40 years old in good health. Sequenced input: naive CD4+ T cells sorted from blood. Subset in this sample: CD45RA+ positively selected. The rearrangement uses TRBV19 and TRBJ2-5; tentatively, D is TRBD2 (6 bases). The CDR3 reads CASSIGGEETQYF. The CDR3 region has the DNA TGTGCCAGTAGTATAGGGGGGGAAGAGACCCAGTACTTC.